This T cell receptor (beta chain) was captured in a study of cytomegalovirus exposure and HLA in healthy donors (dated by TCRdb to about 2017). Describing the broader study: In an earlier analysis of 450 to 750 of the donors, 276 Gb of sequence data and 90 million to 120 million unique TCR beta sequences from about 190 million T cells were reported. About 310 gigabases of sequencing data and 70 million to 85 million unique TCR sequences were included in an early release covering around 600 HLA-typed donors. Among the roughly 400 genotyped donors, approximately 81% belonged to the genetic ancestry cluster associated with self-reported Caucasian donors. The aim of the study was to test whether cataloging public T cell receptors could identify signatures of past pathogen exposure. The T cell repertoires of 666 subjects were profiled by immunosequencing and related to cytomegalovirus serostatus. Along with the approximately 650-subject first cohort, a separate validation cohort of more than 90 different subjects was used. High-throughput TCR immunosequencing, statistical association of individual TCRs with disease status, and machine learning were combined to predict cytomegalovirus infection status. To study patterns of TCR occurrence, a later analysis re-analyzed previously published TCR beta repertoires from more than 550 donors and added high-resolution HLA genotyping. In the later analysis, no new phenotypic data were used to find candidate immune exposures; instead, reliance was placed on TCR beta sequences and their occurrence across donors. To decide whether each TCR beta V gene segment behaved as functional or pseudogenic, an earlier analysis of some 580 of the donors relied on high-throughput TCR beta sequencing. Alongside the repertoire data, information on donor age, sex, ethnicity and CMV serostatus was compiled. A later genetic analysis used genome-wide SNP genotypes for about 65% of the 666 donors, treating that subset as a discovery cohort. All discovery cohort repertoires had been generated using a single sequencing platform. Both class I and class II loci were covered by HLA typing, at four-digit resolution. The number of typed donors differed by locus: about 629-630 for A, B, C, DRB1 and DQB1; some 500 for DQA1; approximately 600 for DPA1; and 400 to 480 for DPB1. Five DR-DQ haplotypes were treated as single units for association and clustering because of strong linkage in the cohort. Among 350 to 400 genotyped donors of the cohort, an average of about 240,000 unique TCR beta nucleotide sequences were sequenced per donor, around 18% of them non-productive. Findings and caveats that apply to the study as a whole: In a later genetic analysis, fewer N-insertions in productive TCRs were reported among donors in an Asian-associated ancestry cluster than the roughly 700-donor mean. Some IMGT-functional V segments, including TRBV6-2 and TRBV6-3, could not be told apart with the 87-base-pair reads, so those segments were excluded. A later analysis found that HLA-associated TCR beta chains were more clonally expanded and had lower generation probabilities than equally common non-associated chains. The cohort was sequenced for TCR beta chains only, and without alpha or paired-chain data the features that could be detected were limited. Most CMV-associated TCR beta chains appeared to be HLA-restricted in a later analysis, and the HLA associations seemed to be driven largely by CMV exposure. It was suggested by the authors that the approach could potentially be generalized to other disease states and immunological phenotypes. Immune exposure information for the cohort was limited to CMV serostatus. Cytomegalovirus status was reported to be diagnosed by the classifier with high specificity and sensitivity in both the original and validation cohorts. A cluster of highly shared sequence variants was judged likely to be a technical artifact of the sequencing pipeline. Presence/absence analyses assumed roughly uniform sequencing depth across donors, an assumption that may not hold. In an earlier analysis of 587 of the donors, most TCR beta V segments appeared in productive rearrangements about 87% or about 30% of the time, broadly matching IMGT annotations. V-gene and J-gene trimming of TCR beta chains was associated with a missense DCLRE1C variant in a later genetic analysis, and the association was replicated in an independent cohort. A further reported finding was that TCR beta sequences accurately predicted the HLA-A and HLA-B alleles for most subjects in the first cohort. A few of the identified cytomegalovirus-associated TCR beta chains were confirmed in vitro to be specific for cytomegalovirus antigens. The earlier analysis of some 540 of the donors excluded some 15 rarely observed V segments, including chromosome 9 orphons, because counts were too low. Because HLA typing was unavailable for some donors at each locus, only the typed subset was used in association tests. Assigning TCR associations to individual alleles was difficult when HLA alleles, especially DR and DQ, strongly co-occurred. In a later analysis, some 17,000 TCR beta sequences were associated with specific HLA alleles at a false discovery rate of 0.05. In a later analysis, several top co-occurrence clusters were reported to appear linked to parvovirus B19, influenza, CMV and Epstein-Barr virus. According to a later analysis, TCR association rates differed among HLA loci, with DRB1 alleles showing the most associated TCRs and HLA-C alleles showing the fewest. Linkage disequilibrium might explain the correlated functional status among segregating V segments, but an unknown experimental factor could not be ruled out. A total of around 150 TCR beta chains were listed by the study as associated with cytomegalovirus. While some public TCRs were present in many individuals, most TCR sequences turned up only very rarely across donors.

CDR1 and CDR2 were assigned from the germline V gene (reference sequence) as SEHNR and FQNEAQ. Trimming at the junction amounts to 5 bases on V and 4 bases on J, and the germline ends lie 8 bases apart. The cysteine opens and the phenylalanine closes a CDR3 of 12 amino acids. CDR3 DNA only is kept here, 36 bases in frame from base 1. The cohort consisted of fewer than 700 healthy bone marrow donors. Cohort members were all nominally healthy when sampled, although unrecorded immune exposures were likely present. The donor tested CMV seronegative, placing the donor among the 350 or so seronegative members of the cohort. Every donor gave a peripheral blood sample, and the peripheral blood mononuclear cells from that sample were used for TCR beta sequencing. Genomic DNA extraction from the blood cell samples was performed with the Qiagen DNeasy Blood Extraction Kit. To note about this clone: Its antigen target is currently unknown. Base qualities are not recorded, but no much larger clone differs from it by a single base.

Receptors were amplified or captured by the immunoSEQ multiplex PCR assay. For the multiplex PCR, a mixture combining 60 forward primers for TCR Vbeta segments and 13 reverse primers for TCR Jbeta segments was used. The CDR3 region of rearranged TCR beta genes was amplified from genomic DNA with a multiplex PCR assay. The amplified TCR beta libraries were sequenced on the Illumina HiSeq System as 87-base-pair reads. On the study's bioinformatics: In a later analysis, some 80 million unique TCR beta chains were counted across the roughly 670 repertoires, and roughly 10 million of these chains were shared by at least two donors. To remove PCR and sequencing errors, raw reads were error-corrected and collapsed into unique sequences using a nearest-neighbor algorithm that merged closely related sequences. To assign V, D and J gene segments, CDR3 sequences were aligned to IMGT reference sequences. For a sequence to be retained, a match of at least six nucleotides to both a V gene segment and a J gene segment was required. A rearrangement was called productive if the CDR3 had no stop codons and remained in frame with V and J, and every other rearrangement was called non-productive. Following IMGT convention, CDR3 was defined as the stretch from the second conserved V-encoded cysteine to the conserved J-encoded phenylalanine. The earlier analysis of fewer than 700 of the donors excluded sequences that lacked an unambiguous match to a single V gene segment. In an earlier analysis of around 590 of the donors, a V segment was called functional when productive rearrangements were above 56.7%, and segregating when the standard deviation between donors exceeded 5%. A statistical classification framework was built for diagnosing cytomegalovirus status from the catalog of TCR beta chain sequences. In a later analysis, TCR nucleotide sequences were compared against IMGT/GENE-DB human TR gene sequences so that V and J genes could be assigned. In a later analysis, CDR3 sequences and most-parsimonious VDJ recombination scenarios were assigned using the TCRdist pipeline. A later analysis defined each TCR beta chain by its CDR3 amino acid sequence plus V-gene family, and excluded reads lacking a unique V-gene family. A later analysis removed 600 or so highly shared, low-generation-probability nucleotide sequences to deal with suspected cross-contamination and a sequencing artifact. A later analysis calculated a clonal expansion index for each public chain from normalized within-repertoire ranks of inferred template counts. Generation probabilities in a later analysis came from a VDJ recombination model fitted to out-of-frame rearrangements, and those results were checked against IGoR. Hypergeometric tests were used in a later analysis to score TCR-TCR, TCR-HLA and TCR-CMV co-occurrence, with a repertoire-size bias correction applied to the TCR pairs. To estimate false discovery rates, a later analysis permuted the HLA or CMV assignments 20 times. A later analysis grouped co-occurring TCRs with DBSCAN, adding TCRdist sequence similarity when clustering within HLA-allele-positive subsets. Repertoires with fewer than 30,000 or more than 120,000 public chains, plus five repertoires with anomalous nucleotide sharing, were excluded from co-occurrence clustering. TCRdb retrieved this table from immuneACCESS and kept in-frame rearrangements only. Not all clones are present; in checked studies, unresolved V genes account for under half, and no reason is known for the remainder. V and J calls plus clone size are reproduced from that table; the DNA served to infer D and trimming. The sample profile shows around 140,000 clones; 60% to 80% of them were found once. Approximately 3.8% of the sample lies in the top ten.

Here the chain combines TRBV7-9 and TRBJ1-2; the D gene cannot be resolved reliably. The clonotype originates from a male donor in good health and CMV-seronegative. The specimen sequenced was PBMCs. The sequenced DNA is TGTGCCAGCAGCCTCCTCCGCTATGGCTACACCTTC. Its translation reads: CASSLLRYGYTF.